This T cell receptor (beta chain) was identified in a study of CD8+CD57+ T cells in acquired aplastic anemia. Study in general: Sorting CD4+ and CD8+ cells gave DNA averaging approximately 3 ug.

CDR3 and TCR beta VDJ profiling relied on genomic DNA as the template. TCRdb processed the reads anew with MiXCR; each CDR3 protein has one entry. The sample lists approximately 250,000 distinct CDR3 sequences, 82% occurring once. From germline, CDR1 is DFQATT and CDR2 SNEGSKA (reference sequence). Germline trimming cut 5 bases from V and 2 bases from J; bases unmatched to any gene: 4. The CDR3 extends over 14 amino acids. Sequencing was done on patients that had shown CD8+CD57+ cell expansion by flow cytometry. Patients had received no therapy at the time of blood sampling. V is TRBV20-1 and J is TRBJ2-1, with TRBD2 matching over 9 bases. The TCR originated in a human donor with aplastic anemia. Material for sequencing was sorted CD4+, CD8+, or CD8+CD57+ T cells (not recorded which) from PBMCs. CDR3 loop: CSAPLAGPYNEQFF. In nucleotides, the CDR3 is TGCAGTGCTCCTCTAGCGGGGCCCTACAATGAGCAGTTCTTC.